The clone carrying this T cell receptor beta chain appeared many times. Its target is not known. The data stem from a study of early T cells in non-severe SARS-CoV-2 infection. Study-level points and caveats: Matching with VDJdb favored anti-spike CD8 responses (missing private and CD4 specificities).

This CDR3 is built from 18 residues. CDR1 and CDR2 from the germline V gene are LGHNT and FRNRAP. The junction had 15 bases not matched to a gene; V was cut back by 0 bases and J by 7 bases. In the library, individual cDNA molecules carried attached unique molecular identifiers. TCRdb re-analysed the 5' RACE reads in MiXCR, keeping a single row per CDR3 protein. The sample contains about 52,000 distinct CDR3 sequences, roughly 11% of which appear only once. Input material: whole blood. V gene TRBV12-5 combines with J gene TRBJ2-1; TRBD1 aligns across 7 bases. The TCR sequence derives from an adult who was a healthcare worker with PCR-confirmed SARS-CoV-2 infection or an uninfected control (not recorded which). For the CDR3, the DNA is TGTGCTAGTGGTTTGGTACTCACAGGGGATGGAAAACCGAATGAGCAGTTCTTC. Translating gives CASGLVLTGDGKPNEQFF.